This record looks at one T cell receptor beta chain sequence and its context. What it binds is not known. Quantitative 5'-RACE with molecular barcodes was used to make the TCR beta libraries. TCRdb passed the 5' RACE reads through MiXCR, listing each CDR3 protein once. This repertoire shows about 90,000 distinct CDR3 sequences, 9% found once; its top ten account for 30%. The CDR3 has 13 amino acids. Germline V CDR1 and CDR2: LNHDA, SQIVND (reference sequence). J lost 1 base, V lost 7 bases, and 2 bases had no gene match. This specimen belongs to a study of CD8 T cells in ankylosing spondylitis. The study's findings and limits: Some of the motif variants had earlier been found in reactive arthritis patients' fluid and blood. In ankylosing spondylitis patients, matched synovial fluid reportedly showed significant enrichment of disease-linked clones. For ankylosing spondylitis blood, a TCR beta motif of 7 to 9 highly homologous variants appeared characteristic.

This receptor was taken from a male donor with ankylosing spondylitis. This chain links TRBV19 with TRBJ1-1; 8 bases fit TRBD1. The sequencing sample was made of blood, either unsorted or a sorted T cell fraction (not recorded which). The CDR3: CASKTGGNTEAFF. DNA of the CDR3: TGTGCCAGTAAAACAGGGGGGAACACTGAAGCTTTCTTT.